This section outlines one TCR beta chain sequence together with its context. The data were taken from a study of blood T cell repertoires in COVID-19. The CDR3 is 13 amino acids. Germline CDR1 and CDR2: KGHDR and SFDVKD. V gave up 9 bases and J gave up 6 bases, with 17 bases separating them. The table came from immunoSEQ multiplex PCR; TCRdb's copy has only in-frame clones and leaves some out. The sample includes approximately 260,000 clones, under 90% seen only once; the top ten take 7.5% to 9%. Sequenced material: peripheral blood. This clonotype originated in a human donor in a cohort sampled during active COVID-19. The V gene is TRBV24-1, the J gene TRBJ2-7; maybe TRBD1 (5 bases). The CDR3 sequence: CATSDSVSGEQYF. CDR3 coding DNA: TGTGCCACCTCTGACAGTGTGTCGGGCGAGCAGTACTTC.